The present T cell receptor beta chain was sequenced within a study of blood T cell repertoires in COVID-19. Study summary: Whether acute or convalescent, the COVID-19 samples came from the United States, Italy and Spain. PBMCs, B-cell-depleted T cells, or T cells provided the cDNA or gDNA that made up the material.

Here immunoSEQ multiplex PCR was the method, and the copy in TCRdb shows in-frame clones only, minus some. The table records 250,000 or so clones, roughly 80% of them present only once. This clone showed up just a few times. The sequenced sample was peripheral blood. This TCR was sampled from a woman aged 18-29 years with acute or convalescent COVID-19.

The CDR3 DNA reads as TGCAGCGTTGGGGAGCTCGTGGTCGGGAATGAGCAGTTCTTC. Translated: CSVGELVVGNEQFF. The chain links TRBV29-1 to TRBJ2-1, with D possibly matching TRBD2 (5 bases). Trimming shortened V by 4 bases and J by 7 bases, and 17 bases separated the two germline ends. Germline CDR1 and CDR2: SQVTM and ANQGSEA. This CDR3 region has 14 residues.